This T cell receptor beta chain was retrieved from a study of blood T cell repertoires in COVID-19. Categorization into cohorts depended on clinical history that participants reported. Donors in Cohort 3 who had recovered were those with two negative PCRs, healthcare professional clearance, or resolution of their symptoms. Profiling relied on immunoSEQ multiplex PCR, and the TCRdb table lists in-frame clones only, not all of them. The table lists some 260,000 clones, around 86% of them singletons. Germline CDR1 LNHDA, CDR2 SQIVND (reference sequence). J gave up 2 bases and V 6 bases, and 10 bases lay outside the gene matches. The CDR3 is made up of 16 amino acids. This clone appeared once.

The specimen was PBMCs or T cells enriched from blood (not recorded which). The chain couples TRBV19 to TRBJ1-3, with 7 bases lining up with TRBD1. This clonotype was obtained from a man in his forties who had recovered from COVID-19. Written as DNA, the CDR3 is TGTGCCAGTAGCGGGGACAGACCAGCTACTGGAAACACCATATATTTT. Its protein is CASSGDRPATGNTIYF.